What follows is one T cell receptor beta chain and its context. The antigen remains undetermined. TCRdb re-called the reads through MiXCR, storing one row per CDR3 protein. Seen here are some 920,000 distinct CDR3 sequences, 25% to 40% observed once, and the top ten hold 13%. These data are taken from a study of T cell repertoires in cytomegalovirus infection. Across the whole study: Indicated by public TCR beta signatures were CMV infection and matching HLA type.

This CDR3 region has 16 residues. Germline trimming cut 0 bases from V and 2 bases from J; bases unmatched to any gene: 4. Looked up from germline, CDR1 is LGHNA and CDR2 is YSLEER. The sequence derives from a human donor in good health (CMV status not recorded). Some clones in this sample may be carry-over from other donors' samples. The chain carries TRBV4-3 and TRBJ2-1, with TRBD1 matching over 7 bases. This specimen consisted of cultured CD8+ T cells from PBMCs, obtained from culture after CMV antigen stimulation. In DNA form, the CDR3 reads TGCGCCAGCAGCCAAGATCGACAGGGAGCCTACAATGAGCAGTTCTTC. It specifies CASSQDRQGAYNEQFF.